Below are 5 T cell receptor beta chains sequenced from a single sample in a study of metastatic and nonmetastatic thyroid tumors. Thyroid surgery was preceded by no treatment in any patient. TCRdb redid the clone calls on the PCR reads using MiXCR. The repertoire has more than 6,000 clones, approximately 15% of them found once; the top ten carry around 10%. The sequenced material came from tumor tissue. These receptors originate from a male donor with papillary thyroid cancer or a benign thyroid nodule (not recorded which). Some clones in this sample may be carry-over from other donors' samples.

This clone has only a few counts. V usage is TRBV6-1 and J usage is TRBJ2-3, with D possibly being TRBD1 or TRBD2 (6 bases each). The CDR3 sequence is 13 residues long. With 8 bases removed from V and 0 bases from J, the gap between germline ends came to 9 bases. The germline CDR1 and CDR2 sequences are MNHNS and SASEGT. In DNA form, the CDR3 reads TGTGCCAGCTGGGGGGCTAGCACAGATACGCAGTATTTT. Its protein product is CASWGASTDTQYF.

This clone was seen at least ten times. The V call is TRBV20-1, the J call TRBJ1-5, with 7 bases matching TRBD1. V shed 1 base and J 5 bases; nucleotides not matched to a gene: 8. The CDR3 is 15 amino acids. CDR1 DFQATT and CDR2 SNEGSKA come from the germline V gene (reference sequence). CDR3 bases: TGCAGTGCTAGAGTCCCGCCAGGGGGGGATCAGCCCCAGCATTTT. Protein sequence: CSARVPPGGDQPQHF.

This rearrangement joins TRBV5-1 to TRBJ1-2, with 10 bases that match TRBD1. With 0 bases clipped from V and 4 bases from J, the junction kept 6 bases outside the gene matches. Germline lookup yields CDR1 SGHRS and CDR2 YFSETQ. The CDR3 runs 16 residues. CDR3 DNA: TGCGCCAGCAGCTTGGAAGGACAGGGGGAGGCCTATGGCTACACCTTC. Translated: CASSLEGQGEAYGYTF.

Ten or more counts support this clone. The DNA of the CDR3 is TGTGCCAGCAGTTCGGGAGGAGCCAAAAACATTCAGTACTTC. Translated: CASSSGGAKNIQYF. The genes are TRBV28 and TRBJ2-4; 7 nucleotides match TRBD2. Germline CDR1 and CDR2: MDHEN and SYDVKM. This CDR3 has 14 amino acids. The trim removed 4 bases at V and 0 bases at J, leaving 0 bases unmatched.

This clone qualifies as medium-sized. This sequence joins TRBV6-1 and TRBJ2-1; 7 bases fit TRBD1. V was pared by 6 bases and J by 0 bases, with 8 bases of the junction left unmatched. Germline CDR1 is MNHNS and CDR2 is SASEGT. This CDR3 has 16 amino acids. The CDR3 reads CASRRGQASSYNEQFF. The CDR3 DNA sequence: TGTGCCAGCAGACGTGGACAGGCTAGCTCCTACAATGAGCAGTTCTTC.